The sequence of this T cell receptor beta chain was determined in a study of T cell responses to AZD1222 COVID-19 vaccine. Study details: Pooled samples include second doses given at about 4 or 12 weeks.

The study, taken as a whole, reports: Nearly half of spike-specific TCRs reportedly target unmutated variant regions. Baseline seropositivity characterized only 5 to 7 AZD1222 recipients.

The CDR3 runs to 15 residues. Germline values: CDR1 SGDLS, CDR2 YYNGEE. The V gene lost 4 bases and the J gene lost 4 bases, with 15 bases spanning the gap. Worth noting for this clone: What it recognizes is unknown.

TCRdb's copy holds only in-frame clones and misses some; the assay was immunoSEQ multiplex PCR. The sample shows 200,000 to 300,000 clones, 93% of them seen only once. This clonotype was sampled from an adult in good health. The sequencing here drew on peripheral blood, taken on day 0 of AZD1222 vaccination. The rearrangement uses TRBV9 and TRBJ2-1, with D possibly being TRBD2 (5 bases). In DNA form, the CDR3 reads TGTGCCAGCAGCTCCGCCGGGATCCTATACAATGAGCAGTTCTTC. As protein: CASSSAGILYNEQFF.